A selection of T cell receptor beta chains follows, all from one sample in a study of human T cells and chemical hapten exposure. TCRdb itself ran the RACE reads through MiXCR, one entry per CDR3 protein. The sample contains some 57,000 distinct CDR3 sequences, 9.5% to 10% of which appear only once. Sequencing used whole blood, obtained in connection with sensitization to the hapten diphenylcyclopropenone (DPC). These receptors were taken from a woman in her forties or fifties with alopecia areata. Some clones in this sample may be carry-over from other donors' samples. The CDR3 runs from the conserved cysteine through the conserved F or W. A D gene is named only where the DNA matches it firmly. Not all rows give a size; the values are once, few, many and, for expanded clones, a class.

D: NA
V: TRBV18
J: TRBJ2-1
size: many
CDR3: CASSPSRQLYNEQFF
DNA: TGTGCCAGCTCACCCTCTCGACAGCTATACAATGAGCAGTTCTTC

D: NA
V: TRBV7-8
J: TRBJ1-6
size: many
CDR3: CASSLAGGRSPLHF
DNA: TGTGCCAGCAGCCTAGCCGGGGGGCGTTCACCCCTCCACTTT

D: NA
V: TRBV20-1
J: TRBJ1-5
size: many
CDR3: CSARKQGRGLNQPQHF
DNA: TGCAGTGCACGGAAACAGGGTAGAGGGCTAAATCAGCCCCAGCATTTT

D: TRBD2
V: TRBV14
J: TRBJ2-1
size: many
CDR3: CASSLSGFSYNEQFF
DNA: TGTGCCAGCAGCCTTAGCGGGTTCTCCTACAATGAGCAGTTCTTC

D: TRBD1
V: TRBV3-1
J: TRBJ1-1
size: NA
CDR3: CASSPGTVMNTEAFF
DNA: TGTGCCAGCAGCCCCGGGACAGTAATGAACACTGAAGCTTTCTTT

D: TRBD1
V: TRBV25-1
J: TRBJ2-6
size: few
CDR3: CASSRDRVSGANVLTF
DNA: TGTGCCAGCAGCCGGGACAGGGTGTCTGGGGCCAACGTCCTGACTTTC

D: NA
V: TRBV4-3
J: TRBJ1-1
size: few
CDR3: CASSHGVGMNTEAFF
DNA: TGCGCCAGCAGCCACGGAGTGGGAATGAACACTGAAGCTTTCTTT

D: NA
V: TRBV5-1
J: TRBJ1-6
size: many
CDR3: CASSLDSRSPLHF
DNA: TGCGCCAGCAGCTTGGACAGTCGGTCACCCCTCCACTTT

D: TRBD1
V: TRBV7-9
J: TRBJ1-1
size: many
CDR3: CASSFLQGANTEAFF
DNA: TGTGCCAGCAGCTTCCTACAGGGGGCAAACACTGAAGCTTTCTTT

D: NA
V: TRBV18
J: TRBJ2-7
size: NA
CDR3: CASSPSPATGYEQYF
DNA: TGTGCCAGCTCACCTTCACCGGCGACGGGATACGAGCAGTACTTC

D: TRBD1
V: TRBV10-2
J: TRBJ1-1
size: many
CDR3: CASSAGGVGGNTEAFF
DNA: TGCGCCAGCAGTGCAGGGGGTGTAGGAGGGAACACTGAAGCTTTCTTT

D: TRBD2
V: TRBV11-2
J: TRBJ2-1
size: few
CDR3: CASSLVLAGSYNEQFF
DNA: TGTGCCAGCAGCTTAGTACTAGCGGGCTCCTACAATGAGCAGTTCTTC

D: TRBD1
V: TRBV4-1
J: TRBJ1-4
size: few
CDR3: CASSQDPRQGSGGGEKLFF
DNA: TGCGCCAGCAGCCAAGACCCCCGACAGGGAAGCGGAGGTGGCGAAAAACTGTTTTTT

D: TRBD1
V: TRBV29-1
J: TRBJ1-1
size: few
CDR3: CSADRDMNTEAFF
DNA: TGCAGCGCCGACAGGGACATGAACACTGAAGCTTTCTTT

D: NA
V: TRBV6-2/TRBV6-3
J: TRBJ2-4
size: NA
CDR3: CASSYGDPVMIQYF
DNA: TGTGCCAGCAGTTACGGGGACCCGGTGATGATTCAGTACTTC

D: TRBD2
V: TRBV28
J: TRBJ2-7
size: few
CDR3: CASSYGLAGFYEQYF
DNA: TGTGCCAGCAGTTACGGACTAGCGGGTTTTTACGAGCAGTACTTC

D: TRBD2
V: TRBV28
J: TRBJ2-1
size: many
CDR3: CASRGAGGKNNEQFF
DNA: TGTGCCAGCAGGGGAGCGGGGGGAAAGAACAATGAGCAGTTCTTC

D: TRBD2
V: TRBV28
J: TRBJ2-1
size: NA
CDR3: CASSPSTSEDYNEQFF
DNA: TGTGCCAGCAGTCCCTCGACTAGCGAAGATTACAATGAGCAGTTCTTC

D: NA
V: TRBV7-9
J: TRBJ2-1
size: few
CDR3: CASSTNLPSYNEQFF
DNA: TGTGCCAGCAGCACCAATCTCCCATCCTACAATGAGCAGTTCTTC

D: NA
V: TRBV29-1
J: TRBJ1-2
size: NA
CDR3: CSVEYGYTF
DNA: TGCAGCGTTGAATATGGCTACACCTTC

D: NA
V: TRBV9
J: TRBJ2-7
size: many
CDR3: CASSVGHSGEQYF
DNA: TGTGCCAGCAGCGTAGGACATTCGGGGGAGCAGTACTTC

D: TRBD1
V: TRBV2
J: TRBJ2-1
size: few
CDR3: CASGTGFNEQFF
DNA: TGTGCCAGCGGGACAGGGTTCAATGAGCAGTTCTTC

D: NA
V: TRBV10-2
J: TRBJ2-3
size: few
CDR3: CASSEGASTDTQYF
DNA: TGCGCCAGCAGTGAGGGGGCTAGCACAGATACGCAGTATTTT

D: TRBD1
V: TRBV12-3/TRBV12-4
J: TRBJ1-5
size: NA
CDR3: CASSRGTEQRGNQPQHF
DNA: TGTGCCAGCAGTCGAGGGACAGAGCAGCGTGGCAATCAGCCCCAGCATTTT

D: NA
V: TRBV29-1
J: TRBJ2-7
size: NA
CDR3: CSVDLRRGDREQYF
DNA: TGCAGCGTTGATCTTCGCAGGGGGGATCGGGAGCAGTACTTC

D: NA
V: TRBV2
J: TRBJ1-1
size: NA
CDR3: CASGGQLNTEAFF
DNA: TGTGCCAGTGGGGGACAATTGAACACTGAAGCTTTCTTT

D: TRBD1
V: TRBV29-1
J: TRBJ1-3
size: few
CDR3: CSVETGTGESGNTIYF
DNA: TGCAGCGTTGAAACGGGGACAGGAGAATCTGGAAACACCATATATTTT